A single sample is the source of the 7 T cell receptor beta chains below, sequenced in a study of CD8 T cells in ankylosing spondylitis. The antigens of these receptors remain unknown. Study-wide points: There was a TCR beta motif, made of several highly homologous variants, that appeared characteristic of ankylosing spondylitis blood.

TCRdb reprocessed the 5' RACE reads with MiXCR, giving one entry per CDR3 protein. Found here are roughly 700,000 distinct CDR3 sequences, 15% to 20% of them singletons; the top ten hold around a fifth. The sequenced sample was blood, either unsorted or a sorted T cell fraction (not recorded which). The receptors were sampled from a male donor with ankylosing spondylitis.

This chain uses TRBV6-2 or TRBV6-3 with TRBJ2-1; perhaps D is TRBD1 or TRBD2 (6 bases each). The germline CDR1 and CDR2 sequences are MNHEY and SVGEGT. The CDR3 has 16 residues. V was cut by 1 base and J by 0 bases, with 10 bases left in between. This chain's CDR3 is CASSYWGASSYNEQFF. The DNA of the CDR3 is TGTGCCAGCAGTTACTGGGGGGCAAGCTCCTACAATGAGCAGTTCTTC.

This clonotype was observed a few times. The chain links TRBV7-9 to TRBJ2-2; D is possibly TRBD1 or TRBD2 (5 bases each). This CDR3 has 17 amino acids. V gave up 1 base and J gave up 0 bases, with 12 bases separating them. Germline CDR1 and CDR2: SEHNR and FQNEAQ (reference sequence). DNA for the CDR3: TGTGCCAGCAGCTTAGACCATTGGGGACCGAACACCGGGGAGCTGTTTTTT. This sequence encodes CASSLDHWGPNTGELFF.

The V gene is TRBV7-3, the J gene TRBJ2-7; TRBD2 is a possible D gene (6 bases). The CDR3 runs 13 residues. V was shortened by 5 bases and J by 6 bases, with 14 bases between the two germline ends. Germline CDR1 and CDR2: SGHTA and FQGTGA. The CDR3 bases are TGTGCCAGCAGCCACGGGGACGGGGGCGAGCAGTACTTC. Amino acid sequence: CASSHGDGGEQYF.

This clonotype was seen more than once but under ten times. The J gene is TRBJ2-5, the V gene TRBV7-9; D unresolved. This CDR3 comprises 14 residues. V was cut by 6 bases and J by 2 bases, with 13 bases left in between. CDR1 is SEHNR, CDR2 FQNEAQ, per germline (reference sequence). The CDR3 sequence: CASSLSRGQETQYF. The CDR3 nucleotides are TGTGCCAGCAGTTTATCCCGCGGACAAGAGACCCAGTACTTC.

The chain has TRBV20-1 and TRBJ1-1, with D unresolved. Germline CDR1 is DFQATT and CDR2 is SNEGSKA (reference sequence). The length of the CDR3 is 12 residues. Trimming took 3 bases from V and 7 from J, leaving 12 bases between them. CDR3 nucleotides: TGCAGTGCTAGTAGGGTTGCCGATGAAGCTTTCTTT. Its protein product is CSASRVADEAFF.

This clonotype showed up many times. In nucleotides, the CDR3 is TGTGCCAGCAGCTTGACTAGCGGTTCTACCGGGGAGCTGTTTTTT. This translates into CASSLTSGSTGELFF. V usage is TRBV6-5 and J usage is TRBJ2-2, with TRBD2 matching over 9 bases. The CDR3 consists of 15 residues. V trimming: 6 bases; J trimming: 5 bases; junction bases outside the gene matches: 7. Germline V CDR1 and CDR2: MNHEY, SVGAGI.

This clonotype was counted only a few times. This rearrangement joins TRBV29-1 to TRBJ2-7; TRBD2 matches 7 bases. The CDR3 runs 12 residues. V gave up 4 bases and J gave up 2 bases; unmatched junction bases: 2. CDR1 is SQVTM, CDR2 ANQGSEA, per germline. For the CDR3, the DNA is TGCAGCGTTGGGAGCGGGGCCTACGAGCAGTACTTC. This sequence encodes CSVGSGAYEQYF.